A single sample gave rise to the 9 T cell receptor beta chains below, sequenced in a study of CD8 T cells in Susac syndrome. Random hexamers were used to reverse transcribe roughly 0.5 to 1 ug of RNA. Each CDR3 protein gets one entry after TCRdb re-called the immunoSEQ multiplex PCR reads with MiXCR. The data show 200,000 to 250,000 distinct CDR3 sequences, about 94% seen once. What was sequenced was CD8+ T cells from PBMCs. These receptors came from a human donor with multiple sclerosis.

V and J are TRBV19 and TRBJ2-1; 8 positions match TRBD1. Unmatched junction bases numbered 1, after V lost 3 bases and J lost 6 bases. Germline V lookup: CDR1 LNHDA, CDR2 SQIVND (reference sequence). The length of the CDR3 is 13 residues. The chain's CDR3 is CASSMTGVNEQFF. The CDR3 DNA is TGTGCCAGTAGTATGACAGGGGTCAATGAGCAGTTCTTC.

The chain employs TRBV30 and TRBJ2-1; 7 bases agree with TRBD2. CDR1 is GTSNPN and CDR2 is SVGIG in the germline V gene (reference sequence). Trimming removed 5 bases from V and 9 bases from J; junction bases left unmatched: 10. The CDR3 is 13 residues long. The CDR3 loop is CAWDPTSAVEQFF. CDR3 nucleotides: TGTGCCTGGGACCCAACTAGCGCCGTTGAGCAGTTCTTC.

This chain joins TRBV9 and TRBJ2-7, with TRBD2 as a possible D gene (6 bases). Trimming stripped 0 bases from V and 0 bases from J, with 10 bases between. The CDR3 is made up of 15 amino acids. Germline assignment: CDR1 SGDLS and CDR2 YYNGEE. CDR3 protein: CASSVAGGNSYEQYF. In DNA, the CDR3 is TGTGCCAGCAGCGTAGCGGGCGGGAACTCCTACGAGCAGTACTTC.

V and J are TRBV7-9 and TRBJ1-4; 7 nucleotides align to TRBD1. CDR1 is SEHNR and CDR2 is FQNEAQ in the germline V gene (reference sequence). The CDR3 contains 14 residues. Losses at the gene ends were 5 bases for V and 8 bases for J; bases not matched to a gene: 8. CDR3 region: CASSARDRHEKLFF. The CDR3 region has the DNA TGTGCCAGCAGCGCCCGGGACAGACACGAAAAACTGTTTTTT.

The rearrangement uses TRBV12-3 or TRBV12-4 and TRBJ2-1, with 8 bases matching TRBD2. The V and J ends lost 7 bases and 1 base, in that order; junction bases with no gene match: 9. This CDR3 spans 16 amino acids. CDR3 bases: TGTGCCAGCACCTTACCGGGAGGGTCTTCCTACAATGAGCAGTTCTTC. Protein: CASTLPGGSSYNEQFF.

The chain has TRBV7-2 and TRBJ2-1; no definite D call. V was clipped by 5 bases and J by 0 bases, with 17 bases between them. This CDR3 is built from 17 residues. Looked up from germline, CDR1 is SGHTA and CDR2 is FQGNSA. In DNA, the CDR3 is TGTGCCAGCAGCACACCAGAACCAGGACGCTCCTACAATGAGCAGTTCTTC. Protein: CASSTPEPGRSYNEQFF.

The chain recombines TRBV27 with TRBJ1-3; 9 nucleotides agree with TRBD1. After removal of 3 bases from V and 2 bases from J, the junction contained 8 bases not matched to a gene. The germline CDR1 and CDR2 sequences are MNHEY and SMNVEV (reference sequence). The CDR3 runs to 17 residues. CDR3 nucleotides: TGTGCCAGCAGTTTGTCGGGACAGGGTTTAGCTGGAAACACCATATATTTT. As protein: CASSLSGQGLAGNTIYF.

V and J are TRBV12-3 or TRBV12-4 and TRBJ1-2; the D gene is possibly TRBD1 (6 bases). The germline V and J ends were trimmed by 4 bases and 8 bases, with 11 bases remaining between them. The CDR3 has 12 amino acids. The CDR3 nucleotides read TGTGCCAGCAGTTGGGACACTCAAGGCTACACCTTC. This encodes CASSWDTQGYTF.

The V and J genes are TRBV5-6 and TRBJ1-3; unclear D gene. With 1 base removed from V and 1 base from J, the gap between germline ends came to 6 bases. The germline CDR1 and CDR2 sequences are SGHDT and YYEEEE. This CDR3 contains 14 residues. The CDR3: CASSLRGSGNTIYF. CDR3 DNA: TGTGCCAGCAGCTTGCGGGGATCTGGAAACACCATATATTTT.